The rows below give T cell receptor beta chains drawn from one sample of a study of T cell responses to AZD1222 COVID-19 vaccine. The protocol was immunoSEQ multiplex PCR, while the TCRdb copy is restricted to in-frame clones and leaves out a portion. In the table there are nearly 110,000 clones, about 92% of which are singletons. Specimen: peripheral blood, collected 28 days after the second AZD1222 dose. Receptor source: an adult who received the AZD1222 COVID-19 vaccine. CDR3s include the opening cysteine and the closing phenylalanine or tryptophan. D genes are given only for firm matches. The size entry is marked missing in some rows and otherwise reads once, few, many or a size class.

cdr3_length j_call clone_size d_call v_call cdr3_nt cdr3_aa
13 TRBJ1-4 - - TRBV7-9 TGTGCCAGCAGCCCTCTCGGGGGGCCTAGTCCACTTTTT CASSPLGGPSPLF
16 TRBJ1-5 few - TRBV15 TGTGCCACCAGCAGCGGGGTGGGCCTTACCCATGAGCCCCAGCATTTT CATSSGVGLTHEPQHF
12 TRBJ2-1 - - TRBV5-6 TGTGCCAGTATGACAGTTCAAGCTGAGCAGTTCTTC CASMTVQAEQFF
15 TRBJ1-3 few - TRBV7-6 TGTGCCAGCAGCTTAGAGTATCTCTCTGGAAACACCATATATTTT CASSLEYLSGNTIYF
14 TRBJ1-5 - - TRBV9 TGTGCCAGCAGCGTCGGACGCATCAGGCAGCCCCAGCATTTT CASSVGRIRQPQHF
14 TRBJ1-2 - TRBD1 TRBV6-2/TRBV6-3 TGTGCCAGCAGTTACACAGGGGGTTTAGATGGCTACACCTTC CASSYTGGLDGYTF
16 TRBJ2-3 - TRBD2 TRBV7-2 TGTGCCAGCAGCCTTACGATGAGCGGGGGCACAGATACGCAGTATTTT CASSLTMSGGTDTQYF
14 TRBJ2-7 - TRBD1 TRBV13 TGTGCCAGCAGCCTTGGGACAGGGAATCTAGAGCAGTACTTC CASSLGTGNLEQYF
11 TRBJ1-2 - - TRBV7-9 - CASSFGEGYTF
15 TRBJ2-5 - - TRBV15 TGTGCCACCAGCAGAGAGGGGGGGCCTGTGGAGACCCAGTACTTC CATSREGGPVETQYF